One T cell receptor beta chain is described in this entry. Assay used: immunoSEQ multiplex PCR; TCRdb lists only in-frame clones, some missing. The sample lists about 1 million clones; approximately 70% were seen once. From germline, CDR1 is LNHDA and CDR2 SQIVND (reference sequence). This CDR3 has 13 amino acids. The V gene end was trimmed by 9 bases and the J gene end by 4 bases; junction bases not matched to a gene: 8. This specimen belongs to a study of shared clonotypes between healthy human individuals. This TCR was recovered from a man younger than 35 in good health. J is TRBJ2-5 and V is TRBV19; 7 nucleotides line up with TRBD1. Sequencing was done on a sample of memory CD4+ T cells sorted from blood. Subset: CD45RA-negative fraction. The CDR3 DNA reads TGTGCCAGCTCCGACAGGGCGCGAGAGACCCAGTACTTC. Translating it yields CASSDRARETQYF.